Each of the 23 T cell receptor beta chains below was sequenced from the same sample in a study of sequential checkpoint blockade in melanoma. The sample's treatment: randomized to nivolumab then ipilimumab (arm A) or the reverse (arm B). Profiling relied on immunoSEQ multiplex PCR, and the TCRdb table lists in-frame clones only, not all of them. The profile covers over a thousand clones, with roughly 21% appearing a single time and approximately 8.6% taken by the ten largest. The specimen comprised tumor tissue (inferred from file names), sampled from a patient given nivolumab and ipilimumab in sequence. These receptors all come from a human donor with melanoma.

In its sample, this clone ranks as large (0.1 to 1%). The CDR3 here is CASSLEASGRANAGELFF. CDR3 coding DNA: TGTGCCAGCAGCTTGGAGGCTAGCGGGAGGGCCAACGCCGGGGAGCTGTTTTTT. The rearrangement links TRBV11-3 to TRBJ2-2; 12 bases match TRBD2. The germline V gene has CDR1 SGHNT and CDR2 YENEEA. This CDR3 is 18 amino acids long. V gave up 3 bases and J gave up 6 bases; unmatched junction bases: 11.

The chain combines TRBV23-1 with TRBJ2-5; D not certain. TRBV23-1 counts as an open reading frame of uncertain function. V was shortened by 4 bases and J by 5 bases, with 17 bases between the two germline ends. The CDR3 loop spans 15 amino acids. The CDR3 loop is CASSLRTAVRETQYF. The CDR3 DNA sequence: TGCGCCAGCAGTCTCCGGACGGCGGTGAGGGAGACCCAGTACTTC.

The chain employs TRBV19 and TRBJ2-1, with TRBD2 as a possible D gene (6 bases). This CDR3 contains 15 residues. The germline gives CDR1 LNHDA, CDR2 SQIVND (reference sequence). The V end lost 6 bases, the J end lost 2 bases, and 14 bases lay between the germline ends. Written as DNA, the CDR3 is TGTGCCAGTAGCCCCTCTTTAGCGGCCTACAATGAGCAGTTCTTC. Amino acid sequence: CASSPSLAAYNEQFF. The full variable domain, in which reference TRBV19 and TRBJ2-1 provide the parts outside the CDR3, is DGGITQSPKYLFRKEGQNVTLSCEQNLNHDAMYWYRQDPGQGLRLIYYSQIVNDFQKGDIAEGYSVSREKKESFPLTVTSAQKNPTAFYLCASSPSLAAYNEQFFGPGTRLTVL.

By share, this clone ranks as medium-sized. The V call is TRBV11-3, the J call TRBJ2-6, with a possible D match to TRBD1 (6 bases). Germline V lookup: CDR1 SGHNT, CDR2 YENEEA. The CDR3 has 15 amino acids. Trimming removed 4 bases at V and 1 base at J, with 8 bases between. CDR3 residues: CASSSDRSGANVLTF. CDR3 in DNA: TGTGCCAGCAGCTCCGACAGGTCTGGGGCCAACGTCCTGACTTTC.

Within the sample, this clone is hyperexpanded (1% or more). The rearrangement uses TRBV29-1 and TRBJ2-5, with 8 bases identical to TRBD2. Per germline, CDR1 SQVTM and CDR2 ANQGSEA. The ends lost 2 bases at V and 2 bases at J; junction bases unmatched: 7. The CDR3 is 15 amino acids. The CDR3 protein is CSVEPYLAGQETQYF. The CDR3 DNA follows: TGCAGCGTTGAACCCTATTTAGCGGGGCAAGAGACCCAGTACTTC.

The chain joins TRBV6-8 to TRBJ1-1, with 7 nucleotides matching TRBD1. Germline V gene data show CDR1 as MNHGY and CDR2 as SAAAGT. The CDR3 sequence is 14 residues long. Trimming at V came to 7 bases and at J to 2 bases, leaving 7 bases not matched to a gene. The CDR3 sequence is CASKSPGGNTEAFF. CDR3 coding DNA: TGTGCCAGCAAGTCGCCAGGGGGTAACACTGAAGCTTTCTTT.

This clone qualifies as medium-sized. J is TRBJ2-3 and V is TRBV9; D remains ambiguous. Trimming removed 2 bases from V and 0 bases from J, with 10 bases in between. This CDR3 is built from 15 residues. CDR1 SGDLS and CDR2 YYNGEE come from the germline V gene. The CDR3 nucleotides are TGTGCCAGCAGCGTTGCCCCAACTAGCACAGATACGCAGTATTTT. It is translated as CASSVAPTSTDTQYF. The full variable domain, completed using reference TRBV9 and TRBJ2-3, is DSGVTQTPKHLITATGQRVTLRCSPRSGDLSVYWYQQSLDQGLQFLIQYYNGEERAKGNILERFSAQQFPDLHSELNLSSLELGDSALYFCASSVAPTSTDTQYFGPGTRLTVL.

The chain carries TRBV29-1 and TRBJ2-7; 10 nucleotides agree with TRBD1. Germline CDR1 and CDR2: SQVTM and ANQGSEA. The ends lost 1 base at V and 2 bases at J; junction bases unmatched: 8. The CDR3 contains 16 residues. CDR3 amino acids: CSVEVDRGPLTYEQYF. The CDR3 DNA sequence: TGCAGCGTTGAAGTAGACAGGGGGCCACTGACCTACGAGCAGTACTTC.

This sequence joins TRBV19 and TRBJ1-3; D is perhaps TRBD1 (5 bases). The V gene's germline CDR1 is LNHDA and CDR2 SQIVND (reference sequence). The CDR3 runs to 17 residues. V was shortened by 5 bases and J by 2 bases, with 19 bases between the two germline ends. Here the CDR3 reads CASSLQASAGPGNTIYF. In DNA form, the CDR3 reads TGTGCCAGTAGTCTACAGGCGTCTGCTGGCCCTGGAAACACCATATATTTT.

This clone is large by share. The J gene is TRBJ1-4, the V gene TRBV6-8, with 7 bases aligning to TRBD1. Trimming cost V 10 bases and J 8 bases; bases outside gene matches: 10. This CDR3 is built from 13 residues. The V gene's germline CDR1 is MNHGY and CDR2 SAAAGT. In DNA, the CDR3 is TGTGCCACGGGCGCCGACAGGGACGAAAAACTGTTTTTT. This sequence encodes CATGADRDEKLFF.

Only a few counts were recorded for this clone. The rearrangement uses TRBV30 and TRBJ2-7; 9 bases are a match to TRBD1. The CDR3 runs 13 residues. Germline-derived CDR1 and CDR2 are GTSNPN and SVGIG (reference sequence). With 6 bases clipped from V and 4 bases from J, the junction kept 7 bases outside the gene matches. In DNA, the CDR3 is TGTGCCTGTGGTCGGGACAGGGAGTACGAGCAGTACTTC. This codes for CACGRDREYEQYF.

This clone was recorded a few times. The chain couples TRBV6-1 to TRBJ2-3; D might be TRBD2 (6 bases). This CDR3 contains 15 residues. Trimming stripped 0 bases from V and 1 base from J, with 8 bases between. Germline V gene data show CDR1 as MNHNS and CDR2 as SASEGT. Written as DNA, the CDR3 is TGTGCCAGCAGTGAAGCGCTAGCGCGCACAGATACGCAGTATTTT. It translates to CASSEALARTDTQYF.

This clone was detected only a few times. The chain combines TRBV6-8 with TRBJ1-2; maybe TRBD1 (6 bases). V lost 0 bases and J 8 bases, leaving 19 bases between the germline ends. This CDR3 has 16 amino acids. Germline-derived CDR1 and CDR2 are MNHGY and SAAAGT. The CDR3 region is CASSYSTTGTPLGYTF. In DNA form, the CDR3 reads TGTGCCAGCAGTTACTCGACGACAGGAACCCCTTTGGGCTACACCTTC.

By share of the sample, this clone is medium-sized. V usage is TRBV9 and J usage is TRBJ2-3; 7 nucleotides match TRBD2. Germline lookup yields CDR1 SGDLS and CDR2 YYNGEE. J was trimmed by 0 bases and V by 4 bases; bases with no gene match: 8. The CDR3 runs to 16 residues. CDR3 nucleotide sequence: TGTGCCAGCAGCTTCAGATGGGGGGGAAGCACAGATACGCAGTATTTT. Amino acids: CASSFRWGGSTDTQYF.

This clone occurred a few times. The genes are TRBV30 and TRBJ1-2; D is uncertain. From germline, CDR1 is GTSNPN and CDR2 SVGIG (reference sequence). The CDR3 contains 11 residues. Trimming took 5 bases from V and 0 from J, leaving 4 bases between them. In DNA, the CDR3 is TGTGCCTGGGCCACTAACTATGGCTACACCTTC. Its translation: CAWATNYGYTF.

The CDR3 nucleotides read TGTGCCAGCAGATCAACCAATCAGGATACGCAGTATTTT. This sequence encodes CASRSTNQDTQYF. This chain joins TRBV28 and TRBJ2-3; the D is unclear. Trimming pared 6 bases from V and 6 bases from J, leaving 13 bases between. CDR1 and CDR2 (germline): MDHEN, SYDVKM. The CDR3 spans 13 residues.

The chain has TRBV4-1 and TRBJ2-6; TRBD1 agrees at 10 bases. CDR1 and CDR2 (germline): MGHRA, YSYEKL. V shed 5 bases, J shed 0 bases, and the junction held 7 bases outside the gene matches. This CDR3 has 18 residues. CDR3 amino acids: CASSFRTGGNSGANVLTF. The CDR3 nucleotides are TGCGCCAGCAGCTTTCGGACAGGGGGGAACTCTGGGGCCAACGTCCTGACTTTC.

This clone has a handful of counts. The CDR3 spells CASSEPPQGARGYTF. The CDR3 DNA sequence: TGTGCCAGCAGTGAACCCCCACAGGGCGCTCGGGGCTACACCTTC. This chain uses TRBV9 with TRBJ1-2; D perhaps matches TRBD1 (6 bases). Germline V gene sequence: CDR1 SGDLS, CDR2 YYNGEE. CDR3 length equals 15 residues. Between the trimmed V and J ends, which lost 5 bases and 8 bases, there was a span of 22 bases.

The chain uses TRBV6-8 and TRBJ2-1, with 7 bases identical to TRBD2. The CDR3 runs 16 residues. CDR1 and CDR2 (germline): MNHGY, SAAAGT. V was pared by 6 bases and J by 0 bases, with 8 bases of the junction left unmatched. The CDR3 sequence: CASSLLAEGSYNEQFF. In nucleotides, the CDR3 is TGTGCCAGCAGCCTCCTAGCGGAAGGCTCCTACAATGAGCAGTTCTTC.

This clone occurred a few times. This chain links TRBV6-8 with TRBJ1-3, with D perhaps TRBD1 (5 bases). Trimming removed 5 bases at V and 0 bases at J, with 14 bases between. The CDR3 runs to 16 residues. The V gene's germline CDR1 is MNHGY and CDR2 SAAAGT. CDR3 residues: CASSEVEGSSGNTIYF. For the CDR3, the DNA is TGTGCCAGCAGTGAGGTTGAGGGGAGCTCTGGAAACACCATATATTTT.

This chain uses TRBV23-1 with TRBJ1-6; 8 bases line up with TRBD1. TRBV23-1 is marked as an open reading frame, function uncertain. J gave up 7 bases and V 6 bases, and 5 bases lay outside the gene matches. CDR3 length: 14 amino acids. The CDR3 DNA follows: TGCGCCAGCAGCCCGGGACAGGACAATTCACCCCTCCACTTT. Translation: CASSPGQDNSPLHF.

The chain employs TRBV28 and TRBJ1-2, with a weak D call TRBD1 (5 bases). The CDR3 is made up of 13 amino acids. CDR1 MDHEN and CDR2 SYDVKM come from the germline V gene. V was clipped by 6 bases and J by 1 base, with 9 bases between them. The CDR3 region has the DNA TGTGCCAGCAGCAGGGAGGGTAACTATGGCTACACCTTC. Amino acid sequence: CASSREGNYGYTF.

Within the sample, this clone is medium-sized (0.01 to 0.1%). This chain connects TRBV11-3 to TRBJ2-1, with 9 bases lining up with TRBD1. With V trimmed by 6 bases and J by 4 bases, 13 bases remained unmatched. Germline V gives CDR1 SGHNT, CDR2 YENEEA. The CDR3 consists of 17 residues. The CDR3: CASRTGTGLRRYNEQFF. The CDR3 DNA follows: TGTGCCAGCAGAACCGGGACAGGGCTGAGGAGGTACAATGAGCAGTTCTTC.